This TCR beta chain was sequenced in a study of OX40 agonist ivuxolimab in advanced cancers. Turning to the study itself: Each dose-escalation patient presented with hepatocellular carcinoma, melanoma, renal cell or head and neck cancer. Patients were 82.7% male with ages roughly 20 to 85, mean around 58.

Generated by immunoSEQ multiplex PCR, the TCRdb table keeps only in-frame clones and is missing some. The sample yields 70,000 or so clones, around four fifths seen once. Regarding the study as a whole: Certain nonresponders additionally had low normalized T-cell clonal expansion. Clonal expansion by week 6 occurred in CD4+ and CD8+ blood T cells (at 0.1 to 3.0 mg/kg).

V was pared by 4 bases and J by 2 bases, with 4 bases of the junction left unmatched. Germline loops: CDR1 SGHTS, CDR2 YDEGEE. The CDR3 length is 14 residues. Regarding this clone: Its antigen is not known.

The chain has TRBV5-8 and TRBJ2-3; 7 bases line up with TRBD1. This TCR came from an adult with an advanced solid tumor such as melanoma, head and neck, liver or kidney cancer. The sequencing used CD4+ or CD8+ T cells sorted from blood, collected in a trial of the OX40 agonist ivuxolimab. The CDR3 spells CASSPTGVTDTQYF. CDR3 DNA: TGTGCCAGCAGCCCTACAGGGGTCACAGATACGCAGTATTTT.